Below are 27 T cell receptor beta chains sequenced from a single sample in a study of radiation and T cells in renal cell carcinoma. TCRdb keeps only in-frame clones here, not all; method: immunoSEQ multiplex PCR. Counted here are about 150,000 clones, 88% occurring once; the ten biggest clones make up 3.5% to 5%. Time point in this sample: baseline pretreatment blood. Sample treatment: 15 Gy SBRT to primary tumor, nephrectomy 4 weeks later. This material consisted of blood, taken from a patient whose treatment included radiotherapy and nephrectomy. The receptors derive from a woman between 65 and 79 years old with renal cell carcinoma.

This chain links TRBV4-2 with TRBJ1-2; D is ambiguous. V lost 4 bases, J lost 0 bases, and 15 bases lay in between. The CDR3 is 16 amino acids. Germline V lookup: CDR1 LGHNA, CDR2 YNFKEQ. The CDR3 reads CASSRDLNIANYGYTF. The CDR3 DNA follows: TGTGCCAGCAGCCGCGATCTCAACATAGCTAACTATGGCTACACCTTC.

The V call is TRBV5-1, the J call TRBJ2-2, with 7 bases fitting TRBD1. CDR1 and CDR2 (germline): SGHRS, YFSETQ. This CDR3 spans 15 amino acids. Germline trimming cut 7 bases from V and 3 bases from J; bases unmatched to any gene: 9. The CDR3 region has the DNA TGCGCCAGCGCCGACAGGGCCACTTACACCGGGGAGCTGTTTTTT. This encodes CASADRATYTGELFF.

The genes are TRBV7-3 and TRBJ2-1; tentative D call: TRBD2 (6 bases). CDR3 length equals 13 residues. The V end was cut by 4 bases, the J end by 10 bases, with 14 bases between. Germline lookup yields CDR1 SGHTA and CDR2 FQGTGA. The CDR3, as DNA: TGTGCCAGCAGCTCCTTGGGGGGAGCAGAGCAGTTCTTC. The encoded protein is CASSSLGGAEQFF.

This chain links TRBV5-4 with TRBJ1-3; D gene uncertain. The CDR3 sequence is 15 residues long. The germline V and J ends were trimmed by 1 base and 0 bases, with 8 bases remaining between them. Germline CDR1 SGHNT, CDR2 YYREEE (reference sequence). Here the CDR3 reads CASSLRRDSGNTIYF. The CDR3 DNA reads as TGTGCCAGCAGCTTGCGACGGGACTCTGGAAACACCATATATTTT.

The V gene is TRBV30, the J gene TRBJ1-4; the D gene is possibly TRBD1 (6 bases). CDR1 is GTSNPN, CDR2 SVGIG, per germline (reference sequence). The CDR3 runs 15 residues. Trimming removed 6 bases at V and 3 bases at J, with 17 bases between. CDR3 sequence: CACTFGGTSNEKLFF. In DNA form, the CDR3 reads TGTGCCTGTACGTTCGGGGGCACATCTAATGAAAAACTGTTTTTT.

V gene TRBV30 combines with J gene TRBJ1-2; D perhaps matches TRBD1 (6 bases). V was trimmed by 2 bases and J by 5 bases, leaving 6 bases between them. The length of the CDR3 is 11 residues. The germline CDR1 and CDR2 sequences are GTSNPN and SVGIG (reference sequence). The chain's CDR3 is CAWSTGYGYTF. The DNA for the CDR3 is TGTGCCTGGAGTACAGGGTATGGCTACACCTTC.

Comments on this clone: Compared with germline, one end of the junction differs, possibly owing to a read error. This sequence joins TRBV27 and TRBJ2-4, with D tentatively TRBD1 or TRBD2 (5 bases each). The germline V gene encodes CDR1 MNHEY and CDR2 SMNVEV (reference sequence). The CDR3 runs to 14 residues. The CDR3 DNA is TGTGCCAGCAGTCTATCAGGGACCCCAGTCATTCAGTACTTC. Amino acid sequence: CASSLSGTPVIQYF.

The J gene is TRBJ1-2, the V gene TRBV5-1; D remains unclear. The CDR3 has 15 amino acids. The ends were cut back, 4 bases at V and 4 bases at J, with 17 bases in the middle. CDR1 is SGHRS and CDR2 is YFSETQ in the germline V gene. The CDR3 loop is CASSPGLGQPYGYTF. For the CDR3, the DNA is TGCGCCAGCAGCCCAGGTTTAGGGCAGCCCTATGGCTACACCTTC.

The chain couples TRBV11-3 to TRBJ2-1, with D tentatively TRBD2 (6 bases). Trimming removed 0 bases at V and 0 bases at J, with 12 bases between. This CDR3 spans 17 amino acids. Germline-derived CDR1 and CDR2 are SGHNT and YENEEA. The CDR3 sequence is CASSLDHRDSSYNEQFF. CDR3 in DNA: TGTGCCAGCAGCTTAGATCACCGGGACTCCTCCTACAATGAGCAGTTCTTC.

This chain connects TRBV5-6 to TRBJ2-3; D is tentatively TRBD1 or TRBD2 (6 bases each). Germline V CDR1 and CDR2: SGHDT, YYEEEE. V lost 4 bases and J lost 1, with 16 bases in between. This CDR3 region has 16 residues. CDR3 DNA sequence: TGTGCCAGCAGCCCTTGGGGGGCAAGCGGCACAGATACGCAGTATTTT. Translation gives CASSPWGASGTDTQYF.

The chain combines TRBV10-2 with TRBJ1-6; tentative D call: TRBD1 (5 bases). In germline, CDR1 is WSHSY, CDR2 SAAADI. V was trimmed by 8 bases and J by 10 bases, leaving 15 bases between them. The CDR3 length is 13 residues. In DNA form, the CDR3 reads TGCGCCAGCCGGGGCGGGGGGAACTCACCCCTCCACTTT. It encodes CASRGGGNSPLHF.

The V gene is TRBV10-3, the J gene TRBJ1-1; D is unresolved. This CDR3 comprises 12 residues. V lost 6 bases and J 1 base, leaving 6 bases between the germline ends. Germline V gene data show CDR1 as ENHRY and CDR2 as SYGVKD. The CDR3 here is CAISQQNTEAFF. In DNA form, the CDR3 reads TGTGCCATCAGCCAACAGAACACTGAAGCTTTCTTT.

J is TRBJ2-5 and V is TRBV4-2; D tentatively reads TRBD1 or TRBD2 (5 bases each). The CDR3 runs to 14 residues. Germline V gene sequence: CDR1 LGHNA, CDR2 YNFKEQ. V dropped 4 bases and J dropped 2 bases, with 11 bases sitting between them. CDR3 sequence (DNA): TGTGCCAGCAGCCGAGTGGGGGTTCAAGAGACCCAGTACTTC. Its protein is CASSRVGVQETQYF.

In its sample, this clone was seen once. The J gene is TRBJ2-3, the V gene TRBV28; 7 positions match TRBD2. Germline V gene sequence: CDR1 MDHEN, CDR2 SYDVKM. Trimming removed 2 bases from V and 2 bases from J; junction bases left unmatched: 1. This CDR3 is 14 amino acids long. The CDR3 region has the DNA TGTGCCAGCAGTTTAGGACTAGACACAGATACGCAGTATTTT. Translation gives CASSLGLDTDTQYF.

The chain joins TRBV2 to TRBJ1-2; 8 bases line up with TRBD1. V shed 6 bases, J shed 4 bases, and the junction held 4 bases outside the gene matches. The germline CDR1 and CDR2 sequences are SNHLY and FYNNEI. The CDR3 is 13 amino acids. CDR3 residues: CASRGQAAYGYTF. CDR3 in DNA: TGTGCCAGCAGGGGACAGGCCGCCTATGGCTACACCTTC.

This clone appeared once. The V call is TRBV28, the J call TRBJ1-5; TRBD1 matches 9 bases. The CDR3 is 15 amino acids. Looked up from germline, CDR1 is MDHEN and CDR2 is SYDVKM. J lost 2 bases, V lost 7 bases, and 6 bases had no gene match. This CDR3 reads CASKGGQGGNQPQHF. The CDR3 bases are TGTGCCAGCAAAGGGGGACAGGGAGGCAATCAGCCCCAGCATTTT.

This sequence joins TRBV9 and TRBJ1-6; 9 bases map to TRBD1. Trimming at V came to 0 bases and at J to 9 bases, leaving 4 bases not matched to a gene. Germline V lookup: CDR1 SGDLS, CDR2 YYNGEE. The CDR3 contains 15 residues. Here the CDR3 DNA reads TGTGCCAGCAGCGTAGCGGACAGGGGAGGTTCACCCCTCCACTTT. Residues: CASSVADRGGSPLHF.

The J gene is TRBJ2-2, the V gene TRBV28, with TRBD1 as a possible D gene (5 bases). The CDR3 covers 13 residues. Deletions cut 5 bases from V and 7 bases from J, with 11 bases between. CDR1 is MDHEN and CDR2 is SYDVKM in the germline V gene. The CDR3 loop is CASSPQGNGELFF. The CDR3 region has the DNA TGTGCCAGCAGTCCTCAGGGAAACGGGGAGCTGTTTTTT.

The V gene is TRBV4-2, the J gene TRBJ2-7; 16 bases are a match to TRBD2. The ends lost 3 bases at V and 6 bases at J; junction bases unmatched: 11. CDR3 size: 18 residues. Per germline, CDR1 LGHNA and CDR2 YNFKEQ. CDR3 protein: CASSQGSGTSGGAGEQYF. The DNA for the CDR3 is TGTGCCAGCAGCCAGGGATCCGGGACTAGCGGGGGGGCGGGCGAGCAGTACTTC.

This clone was observed a handful of times. The V call is TRBV7-2, the J call TRBJ2-3; 8 positions match TRBD1. Germline CDR1 reads SGHTA; CDR2 reads FQGNSA. This CDR3 has 15 residues. The junction had 6 bases not matched to a gene; V was cut back by 2 bases and J by 5 bases. CDR3: CASSLQGAGGDTQYF. In DNA form, the CDR3 reads TGTGCCAGCAGCTTACAGGGGGCCGGGGGAGATACGCAGTATTTT.

A word on this clone: Within the sample, other DNA sequences also encode this same CDR3. The V gene is TRBV10-3, the J gene TRBJ2-1, with 7 bases identical to TRBD1. J was trimmed by 4 bases and V by 0 bases; bases with no gene match: 3. The CDR3 has 15 residues. Germline lookup yields CDR1 ENHRY and CDR2 SYGVKD. The DNA of the CDR3 is TGTGCCATCAGTGAGTCGTGGGACAGTTACAATGAGCAGTTCTTC. It encodes CAISESWDSYNEQFF.

The CDR3 loop reads CSASSYNEQFF. Written as DNA, the CDR3 is TGCAGTGCTAGCTCCTACAATGAGCAGTTCTTC. The chain is built from TRBV20-1 and TRBJ2-1; no clear D gene. CDR1 is DFQATT and CDR2 is SNEGSKA in the germline V gene (reference sequence). V lost 3 bases, J lost 0 bases, and 0 bases lay in between. The CDR3 is 11 amino acids.

V is TRBV19 and J is TRBJ1-1; 7 bases line up with TRBD1. The CDR3 is 14 residues long. Germline V gene data show CDR1 as LNHDA and CDR2 as SQIVND (reference sequence). The trim removed 10 bases at V and 4 bases at J, leaving 12 bases unmatched. CDR3 bases: TGTGCCACCCAAGTAGGGGGCGGTGGCACTGAAGCTTTCTTT. Amino acids: CATQVGGGGTEAFF.

The rearrangement links TRBV5-6 to TRBJ2-1; 10 positions agree with TRBD1. Germline CDR1 is SGHDT and CDR2 is YYEEEE. J lost 8 bases, V lost 3 bases, and 2 bases had no gene match. The CDR3 spans 13 residues. CDR3: CASSWDRGDEQFF. The DNA for the CDR3 is TGTGCCAGCAGCTGGGACAGGGGCGATGAGCAGTTCTTC.

Turning to this clone: One end of the junction varies from germline; a read error may be responsible. The gene calls are TRBV11-2 and TRBJ1-4, with D possibly TRBD1 on 5 matching bases. The CDR3 is made up of 14 amino acids. Looked up from germline, CDR1 is SGHAT and CDR2 is FQNNGV. The CDR3 loop reads CASSSGASKEKLFF. The CDR3 nucleotides read TGTGCCAGCAGCTCCGGGGCCTCTAAGGAAAAACTGTTTTTT.

There are a few counts of this clone. The sample carries other DNA sequences with the same CDR3. The chain recombines TRBV4-1 with TRBJ2-7; D is possibly TRBD1 or TRBD2 (5 bases each). This CDR3 region has 13 residues. Trimming removed 1 base from V and 9 bases from J, with 13 bases in between. Germline lookup yields CDR1 MGHRA and CDR2 YSYEKL. Here the CDR3 DNA reads TGCGCCAGCAGCCAAGTCCACGGGGCCGGGCAGTACTTC. Its protein is CASSQVHGAGQYF.

The genes are TRBV10-3 and TRBJ1-2; 8 nucleotides match TRBD1. Trimming at V came to 0 bases and at J to 6 bases, leaving 12 bases not matched to a gene. CDR1 ENHRY and CDR2 SYGVKD come from the germline V gene. This CDR3 is built from 17 residues. Here the CDR3 reads CAISESTPTGVTHGYTF. The CDR3 DNA reads as TGTGCCATCAGTGAGTCGACCCCGACAGGGGTTACGCATGGCTACACCTTC.